Following are 2 T cell receptor beta chains from one sample sequenced in a study of T cells in Graves' hyperthyroidism and ophthalmopathy. Template material for amplifying TCR beta CDR3 regions consisted of RNA transcripts. HTBI primers were employed in a first-round RT-PCR of the TCR CDR3. One entry per CDR3 protein, called by TCRdb with MiXCR from the multiplex PCR reads. The sample holds roughly 290,000 distinct CDR3 sequences, approximately 15% seen once. Material for sequencing was blood. All receptors come from a woman aged 55-69 years with Graves' ophthalmopathy.

The CDR3 coding sequence is TGCGCCAGCAGCTACGGGACAGGGAGGAATGAGCAGTTCTTC. Its translation: CASSYGTGRNEQFF. The chain is built from TRBV5-1 and TRBJ2-1, with 9 bases identical to TRBD1. Germline V gives CDR1 SGHRS, CDR2 YFSETQ. Trimming removed 3 bases from V and 7 bases from J; junction bases left unmatched: 5. The CDR3 covers 14 residues.

This clonotype was observed many times. The chain carries TRBV6-5 and TRBJ2-7; D unclear. Trimming pared 0 bases from V and 6 bases from J, leaving 9 bases between. This CDR3 is built from 13 residues. In germline, CDR1 is MNHEY, CDR2 SVGAGI. The CDR3 region has the DNA TGTGCCAGCAGTTACTCGGTTCTCCGCGAGCAGTACTTC. This codes for CASSYSVLREQYF.